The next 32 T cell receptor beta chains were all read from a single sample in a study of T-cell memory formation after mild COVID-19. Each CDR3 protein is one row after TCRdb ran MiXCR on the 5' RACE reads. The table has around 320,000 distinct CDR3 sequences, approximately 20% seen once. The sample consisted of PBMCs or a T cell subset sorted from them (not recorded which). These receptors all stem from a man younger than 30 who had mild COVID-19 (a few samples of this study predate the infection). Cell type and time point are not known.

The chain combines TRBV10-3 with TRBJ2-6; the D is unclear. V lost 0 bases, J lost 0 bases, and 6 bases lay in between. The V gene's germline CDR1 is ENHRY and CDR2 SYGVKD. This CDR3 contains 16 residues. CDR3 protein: CAISESWVSGANVLTF. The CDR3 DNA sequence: TGTGCCATCAGTGAGTCTTGGGTCTCTGGGGCCAACGTCCTGACTTTC.

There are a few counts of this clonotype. The CDR3 spells CASSSMGLHYEQYF. Here the CDR3 DNA reads TGTGCCAGCAGCTCCATGGGACTCCACTACGAGCAGTACTTC. V is TRBV7-2 and J is TRBJ2-7; TRBD2 is a possible D gene (6 bases). The germline V and J ends were trimmed by 4 bases and 3 bases, with 13 bases remaining between them. This CDR3 region has 14 residues. The germline V gene encodes CDR1 SGHTA and CDR2 FQGNSA.

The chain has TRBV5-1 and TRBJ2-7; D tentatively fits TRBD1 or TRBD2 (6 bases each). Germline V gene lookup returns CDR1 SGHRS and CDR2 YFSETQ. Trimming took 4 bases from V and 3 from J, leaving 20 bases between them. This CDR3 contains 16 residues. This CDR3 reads CASSPGSGGGGYEQYF. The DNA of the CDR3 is TGCGCCAGCAGCCCGGGATCAGGAGGGGGAGGCTACGAGCAGTACTTC.

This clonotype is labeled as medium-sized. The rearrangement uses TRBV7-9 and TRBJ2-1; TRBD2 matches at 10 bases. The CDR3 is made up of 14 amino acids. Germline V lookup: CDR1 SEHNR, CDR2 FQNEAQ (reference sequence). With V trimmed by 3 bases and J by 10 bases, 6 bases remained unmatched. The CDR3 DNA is TGTGCCAGCAGCTTTGGAACTAGCGGGGACGAGCAGTTCTTC. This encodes CASSFGTSGDEQFF.

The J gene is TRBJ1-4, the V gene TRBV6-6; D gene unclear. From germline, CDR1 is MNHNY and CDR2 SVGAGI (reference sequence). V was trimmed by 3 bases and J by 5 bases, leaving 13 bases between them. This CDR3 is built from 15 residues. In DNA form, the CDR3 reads TGTGCCAGCAGTTATGGGTCACCCCTCAATGAAAAACTGTTTTTT. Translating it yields CASSYGSPLNEKLFF.

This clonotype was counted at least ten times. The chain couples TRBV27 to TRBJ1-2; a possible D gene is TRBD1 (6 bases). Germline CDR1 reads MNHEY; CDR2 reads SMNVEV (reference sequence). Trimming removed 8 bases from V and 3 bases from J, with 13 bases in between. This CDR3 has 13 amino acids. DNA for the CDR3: TGTGCCAGCGGTCCCACAGGGTACTATGGCTACACCTTC. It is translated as CASGPTGYYGYTF.

The CDR3 nucleotides read TGTGCCATAGACAGGGAAGCTTTCTTT. It yields the protein CAIDREAFF. The chain combines TRBV6-2 or TRBV6-3 with TRBJ1-1; TRBD1 is a possible D gene (6 bases). This CDR3 region has 9 residues. Trimming removed 10 bases from V and 8 bases from J, with 8 bases in between. The V gene's germline CDR1 is MNHEY and CDR2 SVGEGT.

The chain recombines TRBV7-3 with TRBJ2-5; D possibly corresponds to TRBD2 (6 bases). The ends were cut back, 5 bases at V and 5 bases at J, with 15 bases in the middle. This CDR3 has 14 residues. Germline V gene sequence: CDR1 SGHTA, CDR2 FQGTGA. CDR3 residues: CASSKAGRRETQYF. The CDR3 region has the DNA TGTGCCAGCAGCAAAGCGGGTCGGCGGGAGACCCAGTACTTC.

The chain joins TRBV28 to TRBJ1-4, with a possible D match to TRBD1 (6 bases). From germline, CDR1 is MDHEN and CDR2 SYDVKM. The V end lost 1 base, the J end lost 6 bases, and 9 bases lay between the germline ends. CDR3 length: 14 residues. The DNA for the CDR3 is TGTGCCAGCAGTTTATTCCGGACAGATGAAAAACTGTTTTTT. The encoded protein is CASSLFRTDEKLFF. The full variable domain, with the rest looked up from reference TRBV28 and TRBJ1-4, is DVKVTQSSRYLVKRTGEKVFLECVQDMDHENMFWYRQDPGLGLRLIYFSYDVKMKEKGDIPEGYSVSREKKERFSLILESASTNQTSMYLCASSLFRTDEKLFFGSGTQLSVL.

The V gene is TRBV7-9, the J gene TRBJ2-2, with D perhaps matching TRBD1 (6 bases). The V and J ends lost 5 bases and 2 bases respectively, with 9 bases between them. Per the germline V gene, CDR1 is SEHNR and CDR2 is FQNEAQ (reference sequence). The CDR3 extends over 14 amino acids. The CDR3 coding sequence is TGTGCCAGCAGCCGGACAGAAAACACCGGGGAGCTGTTTTTT. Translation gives CASSRTENTGELFF.

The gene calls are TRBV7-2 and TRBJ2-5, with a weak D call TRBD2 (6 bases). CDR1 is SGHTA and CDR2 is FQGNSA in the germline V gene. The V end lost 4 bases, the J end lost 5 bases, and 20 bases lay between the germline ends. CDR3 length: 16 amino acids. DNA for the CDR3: TGTGCCAGCAGCTCACCGGACTACCCACGGTGGGAGACCCAGTACTTC. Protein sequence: CASSSPDYPRWETQYF.

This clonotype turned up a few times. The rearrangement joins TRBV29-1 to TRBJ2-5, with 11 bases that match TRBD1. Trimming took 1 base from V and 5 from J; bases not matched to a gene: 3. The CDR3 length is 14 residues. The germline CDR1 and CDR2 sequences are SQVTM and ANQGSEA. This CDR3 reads CSVEGGQGAETQYF. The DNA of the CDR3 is TGCAGCGTTGAAGGTGGACAGGGGGCTGAGACCCAGTACTTC.

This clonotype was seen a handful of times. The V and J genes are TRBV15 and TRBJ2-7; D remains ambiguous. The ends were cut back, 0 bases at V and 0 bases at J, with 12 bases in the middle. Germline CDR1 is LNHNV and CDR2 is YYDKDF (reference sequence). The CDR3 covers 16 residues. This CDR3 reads CATSRDWAHSSYEQYF. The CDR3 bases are TGTGCCACCAGCAGAGATTGGGCCCATAGCTCCTACGAGCAGTACTTC.

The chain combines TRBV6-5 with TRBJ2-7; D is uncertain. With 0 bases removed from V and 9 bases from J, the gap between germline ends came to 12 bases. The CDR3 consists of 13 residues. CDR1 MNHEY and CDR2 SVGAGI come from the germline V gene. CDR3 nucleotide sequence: TGTGCCAGCAGTTACTCGAGGCGAGAGGTGCAGTACTTC. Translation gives CASSYSRREVQYF.

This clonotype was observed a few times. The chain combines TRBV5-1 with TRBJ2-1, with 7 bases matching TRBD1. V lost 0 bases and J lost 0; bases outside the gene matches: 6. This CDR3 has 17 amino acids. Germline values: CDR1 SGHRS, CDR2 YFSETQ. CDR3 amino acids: CASSLGGTVASYNEQFF. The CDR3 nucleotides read TGCGCCAGCAGCTTGGGGGGGACAGTAGCCTCCTACAATGAGCAGTTCTTC.

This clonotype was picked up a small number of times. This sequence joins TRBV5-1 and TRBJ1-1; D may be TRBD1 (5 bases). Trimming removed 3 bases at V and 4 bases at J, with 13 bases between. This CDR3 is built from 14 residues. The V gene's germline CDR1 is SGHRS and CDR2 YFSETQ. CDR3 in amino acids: CASSWGTLGTEAFF. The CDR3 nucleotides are TGCGCCAGCAGCTGGGGGACCTTGGGCACTGAAGCTTTCTTT.

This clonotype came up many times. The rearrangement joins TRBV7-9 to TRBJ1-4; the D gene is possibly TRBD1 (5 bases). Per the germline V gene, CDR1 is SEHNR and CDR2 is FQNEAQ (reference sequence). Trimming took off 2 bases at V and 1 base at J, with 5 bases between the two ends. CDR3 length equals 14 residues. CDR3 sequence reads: CASSLQGTNEKLFF. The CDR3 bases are TGTGCCAGCAGCTTACAGGGAACTAATGAAAAACTGTTTTTT.

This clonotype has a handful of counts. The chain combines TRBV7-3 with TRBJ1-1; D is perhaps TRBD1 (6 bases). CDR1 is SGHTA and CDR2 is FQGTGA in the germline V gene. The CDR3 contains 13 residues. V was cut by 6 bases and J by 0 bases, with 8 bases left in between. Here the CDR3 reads CASRWTVNTEAFF. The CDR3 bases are TGTGCCAGCAGATGGACAGTGAACACTGAAGCTTTCTTT.

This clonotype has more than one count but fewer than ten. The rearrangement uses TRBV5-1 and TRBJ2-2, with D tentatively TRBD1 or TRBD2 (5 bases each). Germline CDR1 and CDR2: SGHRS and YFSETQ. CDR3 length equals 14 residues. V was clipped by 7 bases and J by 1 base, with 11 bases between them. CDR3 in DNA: TGCGCCAGCGCTCCGGGACGGAACACCGGGGAGCTGTTTTTT. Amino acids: CASAPGRNTGELFF.

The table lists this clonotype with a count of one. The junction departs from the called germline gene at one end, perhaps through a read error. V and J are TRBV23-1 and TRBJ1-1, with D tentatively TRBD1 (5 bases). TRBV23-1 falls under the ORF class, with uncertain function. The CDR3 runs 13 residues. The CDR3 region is CASSHLGRGVLDF. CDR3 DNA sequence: TGCGCCAGCAGTCACTTAGGGAGAGGGGTTTTGGATTTT.

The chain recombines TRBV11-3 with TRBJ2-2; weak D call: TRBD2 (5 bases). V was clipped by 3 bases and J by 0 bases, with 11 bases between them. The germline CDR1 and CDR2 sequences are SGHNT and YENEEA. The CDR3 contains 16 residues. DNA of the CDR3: TGTGCCAGCAGCTTTGGCGGGTCCGCGAACACCGGGGAGCTGTTTTTT. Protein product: CASSFGGSANTGELFF.

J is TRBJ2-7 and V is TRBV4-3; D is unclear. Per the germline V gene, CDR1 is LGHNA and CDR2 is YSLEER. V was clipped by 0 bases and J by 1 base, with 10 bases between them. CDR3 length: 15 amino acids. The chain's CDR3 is CASSQDKGSSYEQYF. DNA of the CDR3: TGCGCCAGCAGCCAAGATAAAGGTTCTTCCTACGAGCAGTACTTC.

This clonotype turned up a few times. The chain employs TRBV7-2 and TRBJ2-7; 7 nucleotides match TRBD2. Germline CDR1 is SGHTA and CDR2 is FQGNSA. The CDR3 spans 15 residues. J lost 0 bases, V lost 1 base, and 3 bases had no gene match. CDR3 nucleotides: TGTGCCAGCAGCTTAGAGGCGGGGGTCTCCTACGAGCAGTACTTC. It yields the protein CASSLEAGVSYEQYF.

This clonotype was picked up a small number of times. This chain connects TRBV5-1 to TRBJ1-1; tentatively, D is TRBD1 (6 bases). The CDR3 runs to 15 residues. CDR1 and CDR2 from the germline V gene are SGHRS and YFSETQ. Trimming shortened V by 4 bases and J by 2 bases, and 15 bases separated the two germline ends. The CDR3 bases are TGCGCCAGCAGCCCTTGGGGGCCGACAAACACTGAAGCTTTCTTT. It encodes CASSPWGPTNTEAFF.

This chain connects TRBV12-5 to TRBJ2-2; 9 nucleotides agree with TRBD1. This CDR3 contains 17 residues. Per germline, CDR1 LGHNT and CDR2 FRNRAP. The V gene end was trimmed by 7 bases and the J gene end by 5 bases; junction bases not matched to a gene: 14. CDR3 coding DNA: TGTGCTAGTGCCCTTCCTCCTTTGACAGGGGGGACCGGGGAGCTGTTTTTT. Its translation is CASALPPLTGGTGELFF.

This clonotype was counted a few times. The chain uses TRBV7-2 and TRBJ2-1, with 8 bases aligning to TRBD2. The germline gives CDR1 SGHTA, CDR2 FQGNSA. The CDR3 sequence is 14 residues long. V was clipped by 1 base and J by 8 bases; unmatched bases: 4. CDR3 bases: TGTGCCAGCAGCTTAGGCGGGGGGTCCGATGAGCAGTTCTTC. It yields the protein CASSLGGGSDEQFF.

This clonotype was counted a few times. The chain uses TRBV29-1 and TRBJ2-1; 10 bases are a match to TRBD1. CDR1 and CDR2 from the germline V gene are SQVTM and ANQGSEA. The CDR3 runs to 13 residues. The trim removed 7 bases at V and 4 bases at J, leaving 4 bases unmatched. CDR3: CSGGTGAYNEQFF. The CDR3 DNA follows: TGCAGCGGGGGGACAGGGGCGTACAATGAGCAGTTCTTC.

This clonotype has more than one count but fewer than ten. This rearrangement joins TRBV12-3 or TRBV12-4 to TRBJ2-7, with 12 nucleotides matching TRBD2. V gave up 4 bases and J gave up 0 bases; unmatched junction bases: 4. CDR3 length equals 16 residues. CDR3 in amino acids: CASSYPSGGASYEQYF. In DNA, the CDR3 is TGTGCCAGCAGTTACCCTAGCGGGGGGGCCTCCTACGAGCAGTACTTC.

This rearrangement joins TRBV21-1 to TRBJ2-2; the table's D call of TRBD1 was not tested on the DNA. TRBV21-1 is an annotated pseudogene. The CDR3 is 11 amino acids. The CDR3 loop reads CASSPLGELFF. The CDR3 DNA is TGTGCCAGCAGCCCCCTCGGGGAGCTGTTTTTT.

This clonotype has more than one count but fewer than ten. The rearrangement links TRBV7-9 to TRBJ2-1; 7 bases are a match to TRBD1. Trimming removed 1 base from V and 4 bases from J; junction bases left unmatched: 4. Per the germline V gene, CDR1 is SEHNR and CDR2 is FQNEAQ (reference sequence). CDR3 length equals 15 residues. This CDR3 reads CASSLVRDRYNEQFF. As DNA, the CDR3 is TGTGCCAGCAGCTTAGTCCGGGACAGATACAATGAGCAGTTCTTC.

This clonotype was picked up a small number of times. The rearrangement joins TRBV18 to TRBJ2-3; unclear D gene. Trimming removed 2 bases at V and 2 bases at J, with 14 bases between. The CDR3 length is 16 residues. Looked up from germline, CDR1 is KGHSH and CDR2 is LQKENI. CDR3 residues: CASSPEDRPDTDTQYF. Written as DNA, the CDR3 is TGTGCCAGCTCACCAGAGGACCGACCGGACACAGATACGCAGTATTTT. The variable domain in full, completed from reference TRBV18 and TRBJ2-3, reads NAGVMQNPRHLVRRRGQEARLRCSPMKGHSHVYWYRQLPEEGLKFMVYLQKENIIDESGMPKERFSAEFPKEGPSILRIQQVVRGDSAAYFCASSPEDRPDTDTQYFGPGTRLTVL.

The CDR3 nucleotides read TGTGCCAGCAGCTTCACGGGCGGATACGAGCAGTACGTC. Translating gives CASSFTGGYEQYV. The chain has TRBV5-6 and TRBJ2-7; D is undetermined. This CDR3 spans 13 amino acids. Trimming shortened V by 2 bases and J by 4 bases, and 10 bases separated the two germline ends. Germline V gene data show CDR1 as SGHDT and CDR2 as YYEEEE.